This TCR beta chain derives from a study of shared clonotypes between healthy human individuals. The naive CD8 subset, CD45RO-negative cells positively selected for CCR7, excluded terminally differentiated effector memory CD45RA+ cells. The CDR3 runs to 15 residues. V lost 0 bases, J lost 7 bases, and 4 bases stayed unmatched. Germline V gene sequence: CDR1 MNHEY, CDR2 SVGAGI. Sequencing used immunoSEQ multiplex PCR; TCRdb keeps in-frame clones, though not all of them. The sample lists roughly 770,000 clones, approximately 97% occurring once. V gene TRBV6-5 combines with J gene TRBJ2-1; 9 nucleotides align to TRBD1. This TCR derives from a man aged 25 to 40 in good health. The source material was naive CD8+ T cells sorted from blood. The CDR3: CASSYSGQGWNEQFF. The DNA of the CDR3 is TGTGCCAGCAGTTACTCGGGACAGGGATGGAATGAGCAGTTCTTC.